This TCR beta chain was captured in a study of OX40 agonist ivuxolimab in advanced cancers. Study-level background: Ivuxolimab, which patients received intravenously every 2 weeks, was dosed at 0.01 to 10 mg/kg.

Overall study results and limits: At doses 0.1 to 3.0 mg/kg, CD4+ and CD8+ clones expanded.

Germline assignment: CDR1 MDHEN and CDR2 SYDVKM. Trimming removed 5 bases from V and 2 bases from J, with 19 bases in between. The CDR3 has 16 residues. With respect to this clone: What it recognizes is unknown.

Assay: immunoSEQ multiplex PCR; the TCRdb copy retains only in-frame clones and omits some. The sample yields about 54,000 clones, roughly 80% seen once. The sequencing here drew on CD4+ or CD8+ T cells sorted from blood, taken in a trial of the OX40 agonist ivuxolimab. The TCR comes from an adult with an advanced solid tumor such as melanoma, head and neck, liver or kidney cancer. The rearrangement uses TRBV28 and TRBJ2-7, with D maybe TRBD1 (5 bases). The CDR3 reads CASSEWGGRATYEQYF. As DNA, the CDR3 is TGTGCCAGCAGTGAATGGGGTGGCAGGGCGACCTACGAGCAGTACTTC.